This T cell receptor (beta chain) was identified in a study of blood T cell repertoires in COVID-19. Study information: Samples of COVID-19 (acute and convalescent) were obtained from the United States, Italy and Spain. In each case, the material was cDNA or gDNA derived from T cells, B-cell-depleted T cells, or PBMCs.

Only in-frame clones appear in the TCRdb table, and some are missing; sequencing was by immunoSEQ multiplex PCR. This table holds 35,000 to 45,000 clones, around nine tenths found once. Looked up from germline, CDR1 is MNHEY and CDR2 is SVGEGT. There are 12 residues in the CDR3. Trimming removed 0 bases at V and 6 bases at J, with 4 bases between. Seattle patients were enrolled during active infection and followed longitudinally. This TCR derives from a man aged 50 to 60 with COVID-19, enrolled during active disease. The sequenced material came from peripheral blood. The chain is built from TRBV6-2 or TRBV6-3 and TRBJ2-3; no clear D gene. CDR3 bases: TGTGCCAGCAGTTACTCGGAGGATACGCAGTATTTT. This codes for CASSYSEDTQYF.